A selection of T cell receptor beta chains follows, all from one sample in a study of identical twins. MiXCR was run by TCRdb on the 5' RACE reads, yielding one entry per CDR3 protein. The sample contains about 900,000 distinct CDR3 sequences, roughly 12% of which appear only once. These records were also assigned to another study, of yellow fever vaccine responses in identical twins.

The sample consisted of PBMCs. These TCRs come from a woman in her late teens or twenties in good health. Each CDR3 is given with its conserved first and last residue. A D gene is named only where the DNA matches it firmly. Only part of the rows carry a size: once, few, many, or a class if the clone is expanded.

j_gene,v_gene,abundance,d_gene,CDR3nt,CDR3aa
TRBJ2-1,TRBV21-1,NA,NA,TGTGCCAGCAGCAAGCTGTCAGTCCTGCTCGGGGAGCAGTTCTTC,CASSKLSVLLGEQFF
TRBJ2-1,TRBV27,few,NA,TGTGCCAGCAGTTGGGCGTTCAGGTCCTCCTACAATGAGCAGTTCTTC,CASSWAFRSSYNEQFF
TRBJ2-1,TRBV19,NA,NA,TGTGCCAGTAGCCCCTTGCCAAACAATGAGCAGTTCTTC,CASSPLPNNEQFF
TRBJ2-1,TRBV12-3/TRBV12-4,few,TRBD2,TGTGCCAGCAAAGGACTAGAATACAATGAGCAGTTCTTC,CASKGLEYNEQFF
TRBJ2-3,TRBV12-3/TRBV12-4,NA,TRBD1,TGTGCCAGCAGGTCCGGGACAGGGTTTGGCACAGATACGCAGTATTTT,CASRSGTGFGTDTQYF
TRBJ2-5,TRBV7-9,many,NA,TGTGCCAGCACCTCACCTTCGCGAGAGACCCAGTACTTC,CASTSPSRETQYF
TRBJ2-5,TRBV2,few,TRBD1,TGTGCCAGCAACCTAAACCGGGACAGAGAAGAGACCCAGTACTTC,CASNLNRDREETQYF
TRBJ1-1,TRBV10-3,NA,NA,TGTGCCATCAGTGAGTCCCTGCAGGTGGGAGCTTTCTTT,CAISESLQVGAFF
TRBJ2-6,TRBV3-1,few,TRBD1,TGTGCCAGCAGACCATCCGGGACAGGAGTCTTCGGGGCCAACGTCCTGACTTTC,CASRPSGTGVFGANVLTF
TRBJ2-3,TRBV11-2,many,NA,TGTGCCAGCAGCTTAGATTTCGGGAGTGGAGATACGCAGTATTTT,CASSLDFGSGDTQYF
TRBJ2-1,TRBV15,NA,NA,TGTGCCACCAGCAGAGAATCAAGTGGCATAGGCGAGCAGTTCTTC,CATSRESSGIGEQFF